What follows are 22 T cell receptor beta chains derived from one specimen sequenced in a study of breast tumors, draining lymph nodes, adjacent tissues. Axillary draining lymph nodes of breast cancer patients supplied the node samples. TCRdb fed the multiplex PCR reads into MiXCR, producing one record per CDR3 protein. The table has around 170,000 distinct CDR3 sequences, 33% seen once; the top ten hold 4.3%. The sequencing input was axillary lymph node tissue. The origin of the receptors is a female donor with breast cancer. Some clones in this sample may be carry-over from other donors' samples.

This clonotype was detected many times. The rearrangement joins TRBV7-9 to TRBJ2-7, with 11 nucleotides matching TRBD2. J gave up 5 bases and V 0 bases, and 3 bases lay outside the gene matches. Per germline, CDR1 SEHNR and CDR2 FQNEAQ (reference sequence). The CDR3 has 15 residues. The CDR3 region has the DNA TGTGCCAGCAGCTTAGCGTTGGGACTAGCGGACGAGCAGTACTTC. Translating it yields CASSLALGLADEQYF. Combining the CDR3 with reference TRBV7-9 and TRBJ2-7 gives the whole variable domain DTGVSQNPRHKITKRGQNVTFRCDPISEHNRLYWYRQTLGQGPEFLTYFQNEAQLEKSRLLSDRFSAERPKGSFSTLEIQRTEQGDSAMYLCASSLALGLADEQYFGPGTRLTVT.

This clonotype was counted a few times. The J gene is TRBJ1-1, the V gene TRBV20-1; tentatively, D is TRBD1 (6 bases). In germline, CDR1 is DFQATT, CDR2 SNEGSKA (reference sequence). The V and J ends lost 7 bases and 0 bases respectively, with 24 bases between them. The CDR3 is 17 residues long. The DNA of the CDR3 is TGCAGTGTAGACATAGGGGGATACAGGGAGATGAACACTGAAGCTTTCTTT. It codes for CSVDIGGYREMNTEAFF.

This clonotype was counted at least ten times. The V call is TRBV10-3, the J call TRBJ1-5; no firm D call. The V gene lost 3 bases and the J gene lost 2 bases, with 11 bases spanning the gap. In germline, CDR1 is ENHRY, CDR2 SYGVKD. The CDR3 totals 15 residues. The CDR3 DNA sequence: TGTGCCATCAGTGACTCGAAAAGGGGCAATCAGCCCCAGCATTTT. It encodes CAISDSKRGNQPQHF.

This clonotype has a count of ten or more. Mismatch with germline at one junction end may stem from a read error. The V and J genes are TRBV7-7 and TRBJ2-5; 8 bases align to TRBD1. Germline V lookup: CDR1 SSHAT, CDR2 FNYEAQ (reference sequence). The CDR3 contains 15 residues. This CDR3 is CASSLGQGFQETQYF. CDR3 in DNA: TGTGCTAGCAGCTTAGGACAGGGCTTCCAAGAGACCCAGTACTTC. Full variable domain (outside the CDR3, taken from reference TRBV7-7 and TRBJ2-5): GAGVSQSPRYKVTKRGQDVTLRCDPISSHATLYWYQQALGQGPEFLTYFNYEAQPDKSGLPSDRFSAERPEGSISTLTIQRTEQRDSAMYRCASSLGQGFQETQYFGPGTRLLVL.

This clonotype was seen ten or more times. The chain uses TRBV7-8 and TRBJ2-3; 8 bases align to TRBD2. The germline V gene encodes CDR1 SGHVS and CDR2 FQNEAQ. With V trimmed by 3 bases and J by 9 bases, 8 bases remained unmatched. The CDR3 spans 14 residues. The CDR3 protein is CASSFGGGELTQYF. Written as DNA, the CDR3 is TGTGCCAGCAGCTTCGGGGGGGGGGAGTTGACGCAGTATTTT.

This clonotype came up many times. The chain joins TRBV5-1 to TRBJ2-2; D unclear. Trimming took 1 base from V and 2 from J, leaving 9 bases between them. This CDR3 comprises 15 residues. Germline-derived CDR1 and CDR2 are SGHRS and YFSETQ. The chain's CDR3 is CASSLQPGNTGELFF. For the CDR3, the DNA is TGCGCCAGCAGCTTGCAACCGGGTAACACCGGGGAGCTGTTTTTT.

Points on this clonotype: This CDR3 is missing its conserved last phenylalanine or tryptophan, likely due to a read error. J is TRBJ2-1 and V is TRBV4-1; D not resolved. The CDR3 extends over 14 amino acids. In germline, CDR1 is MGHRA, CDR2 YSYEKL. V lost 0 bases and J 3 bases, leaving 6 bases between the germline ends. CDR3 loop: CASSQDTIYNEQFL. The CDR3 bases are TGCGCCAGCAGCCAAGATACCATCTACAATGAGCAGTTCCTC.

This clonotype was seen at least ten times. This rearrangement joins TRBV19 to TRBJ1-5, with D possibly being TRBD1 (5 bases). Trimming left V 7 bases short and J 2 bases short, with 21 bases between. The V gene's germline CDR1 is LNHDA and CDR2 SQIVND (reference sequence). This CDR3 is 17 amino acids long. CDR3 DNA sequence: TGTGCCAGTAACTCCATCCGGGGGGATAGAGGCAATCAGCCCCAGCATTTT. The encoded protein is CASNSIRGDRGNQPQHF.

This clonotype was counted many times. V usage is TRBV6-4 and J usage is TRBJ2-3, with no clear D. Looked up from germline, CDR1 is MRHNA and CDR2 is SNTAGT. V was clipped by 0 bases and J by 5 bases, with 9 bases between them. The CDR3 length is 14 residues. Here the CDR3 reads CASSDSYLGDTQYF. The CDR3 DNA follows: TGTGCCAGCAGTGACTCTTACCTTGGAGATACGCAGTATTTT.

The DNA for the CDR3 is TGTGCCAGCAGCGTATATACAGGGACGGGAAACACCATATATTTT. This codes for CASSVYTGTGNTIYF. The chain uses TRBV9 and TRBJ1-3; D is perhaps TRBD1 (6 bases). Germline CDR1 and CDR2: SGDLS and YYNGEE. V was pared by 1 base and J by 4 bases, with 12 bases between. The CDR3 spans 15 residues.

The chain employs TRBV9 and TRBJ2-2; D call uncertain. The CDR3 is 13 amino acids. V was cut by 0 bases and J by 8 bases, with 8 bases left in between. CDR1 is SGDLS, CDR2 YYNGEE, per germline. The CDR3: CASSVDLVGELFF. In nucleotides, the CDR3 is TGTGCCAGCAGCGTAGATTTAGTGGGGGAGCTGTTTTTT.

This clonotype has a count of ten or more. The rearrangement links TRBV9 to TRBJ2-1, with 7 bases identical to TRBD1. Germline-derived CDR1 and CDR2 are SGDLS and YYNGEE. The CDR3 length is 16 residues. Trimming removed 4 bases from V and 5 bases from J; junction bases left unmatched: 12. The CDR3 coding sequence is TGTGCCAGCAGCCCCCCGAGGCAGGGGGTCGACAATGAGCAGTTCTTC. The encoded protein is CASSPPRQGVDNEQFF.

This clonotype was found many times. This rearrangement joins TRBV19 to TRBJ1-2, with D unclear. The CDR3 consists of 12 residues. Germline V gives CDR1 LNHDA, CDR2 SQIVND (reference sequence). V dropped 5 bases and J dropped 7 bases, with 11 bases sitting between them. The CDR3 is CASSVGPGGYTF. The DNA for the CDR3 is TGTGCCAGTAGTGTGGGTCCGGGTGGCTACACCTTC. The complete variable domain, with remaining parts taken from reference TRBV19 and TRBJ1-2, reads DGGITQSPKYLFRKEGQNVTLSCEQNLNHDAMYWYRQDPGQGLRLIYYSQIVNDFQKGDIAEGYSVSREKKESFPLTVTSAQKNPTAFYLCASSVGPGGYTFGSGTRLTVV.

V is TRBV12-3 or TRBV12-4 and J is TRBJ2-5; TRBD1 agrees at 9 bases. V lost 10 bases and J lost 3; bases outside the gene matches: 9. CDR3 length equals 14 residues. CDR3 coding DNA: TGTGCCAACGGTACCGGGACAGGGAAAGAGACCCAGTACTTC. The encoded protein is CANGTGTGKETQYF.

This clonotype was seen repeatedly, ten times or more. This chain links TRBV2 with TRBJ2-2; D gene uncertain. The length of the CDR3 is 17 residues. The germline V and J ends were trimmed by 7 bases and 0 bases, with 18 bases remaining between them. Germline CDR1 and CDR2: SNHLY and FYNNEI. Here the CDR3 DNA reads TGTGCCAGCAATTTGGCCCTGGGAAGTCCGAACACCGGGGAGCTGTTTTTT. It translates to CASNLALGSPNTGELFF.

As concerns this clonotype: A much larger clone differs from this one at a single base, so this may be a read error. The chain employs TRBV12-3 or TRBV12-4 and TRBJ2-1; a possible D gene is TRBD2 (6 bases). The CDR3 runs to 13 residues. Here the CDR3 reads CASSLGSGPERFF. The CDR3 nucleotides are TGTGCCAGCAGTTTAGGCAGCGGGCCTGAGCGGTTCTTC.

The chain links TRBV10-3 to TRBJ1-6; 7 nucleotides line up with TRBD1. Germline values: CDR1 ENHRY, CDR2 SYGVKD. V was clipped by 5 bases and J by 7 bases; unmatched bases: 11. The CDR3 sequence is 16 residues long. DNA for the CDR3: TGTGCCATCAGTAAGACAGGGTCCTTAAGAAATTCACCCCTCCACTTT. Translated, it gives CAISKTGSLRNSPLHF.

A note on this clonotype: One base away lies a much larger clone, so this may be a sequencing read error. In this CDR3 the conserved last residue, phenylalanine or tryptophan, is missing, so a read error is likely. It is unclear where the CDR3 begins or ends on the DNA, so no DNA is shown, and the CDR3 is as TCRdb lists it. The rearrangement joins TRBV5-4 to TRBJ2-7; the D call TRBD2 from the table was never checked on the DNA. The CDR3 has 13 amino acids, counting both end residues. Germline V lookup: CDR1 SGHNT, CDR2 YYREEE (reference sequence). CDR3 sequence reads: CASSSRLAGRPNL.

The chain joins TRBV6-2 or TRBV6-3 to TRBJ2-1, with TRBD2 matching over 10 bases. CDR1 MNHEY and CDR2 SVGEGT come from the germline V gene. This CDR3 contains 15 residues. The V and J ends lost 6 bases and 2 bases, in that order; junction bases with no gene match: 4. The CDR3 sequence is CASRAGGGPYNEQFF. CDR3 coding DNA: TGTGCCAGCAGAGCGGGAGGGGGCCCCTACAATGAGCAGTTCTTC.

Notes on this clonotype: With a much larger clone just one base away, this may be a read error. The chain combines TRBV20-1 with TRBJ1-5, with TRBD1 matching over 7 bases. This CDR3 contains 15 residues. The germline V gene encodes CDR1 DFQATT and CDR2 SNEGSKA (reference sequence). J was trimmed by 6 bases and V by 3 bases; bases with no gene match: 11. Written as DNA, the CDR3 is TGCAGTGCTAGCCCTGGGGGACAGCTCACTCAGCCCCAGCATTTT. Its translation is CSASPGGQLTQPQHF.

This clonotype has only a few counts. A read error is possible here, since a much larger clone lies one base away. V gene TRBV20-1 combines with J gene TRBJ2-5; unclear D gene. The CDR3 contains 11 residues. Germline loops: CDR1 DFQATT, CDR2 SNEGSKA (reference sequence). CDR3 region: CSAREIETQSF. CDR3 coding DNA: TGCAGTGCTAGGGAAATAGAGACCCAGTCCTTC.

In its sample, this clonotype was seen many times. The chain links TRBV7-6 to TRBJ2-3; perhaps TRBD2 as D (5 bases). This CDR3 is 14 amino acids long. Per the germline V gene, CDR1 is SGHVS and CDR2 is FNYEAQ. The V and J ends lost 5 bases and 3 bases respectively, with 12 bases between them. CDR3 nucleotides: TGTGCCAGCAGCCACGGAGGACGGACAGATACGCAGTATTTT. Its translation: CASSHGGRTDTQYF.